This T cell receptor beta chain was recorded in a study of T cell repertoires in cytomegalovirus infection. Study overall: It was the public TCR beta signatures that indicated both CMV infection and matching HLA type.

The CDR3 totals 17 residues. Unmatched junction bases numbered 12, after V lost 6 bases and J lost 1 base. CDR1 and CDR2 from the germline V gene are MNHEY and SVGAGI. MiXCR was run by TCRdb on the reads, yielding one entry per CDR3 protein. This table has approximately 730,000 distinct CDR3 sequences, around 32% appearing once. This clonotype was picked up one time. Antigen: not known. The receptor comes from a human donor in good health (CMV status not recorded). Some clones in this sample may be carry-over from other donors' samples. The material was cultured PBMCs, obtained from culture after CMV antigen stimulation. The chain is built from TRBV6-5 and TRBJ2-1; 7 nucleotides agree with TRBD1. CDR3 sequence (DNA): TGTGCCAGCAGCGGGACAGCTCGGCGAGGATCCTACAATGAGCAGTTCTTC. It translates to CASSGTARRGSYNEQFF.